A single sample is the source of the 18 T cell receptor beta chains below, sequenced in a study of blood T cell repertoires in COVID-19. TCRdb's table, derived via immunoSEQ multiplex PCR, lists solely in-frame clones and lacks some. The sample has 140,000 to 150,000 clones, about 80% seen once. Source material: peripheral blood. These receptors all come from a human donor in a cohort sampled during active COVID-19.

V usage is TRBV19 and J usage is TRBJ2-3; D might be TRBD1 (5 bases). Germline loops: CDR1 LNHDA, CDR2 SQIVND (reference sequence). The CDR3 covers 13 residues. V lost 6 bases and J 3 bases, leaving 10 bases between the germline ends. The CDR3 is CASRSRQTDTQYF. CDR3 DNA: TGTGCCAGTAGATCACGACAGACAGATACGCAGTATTTT.

V and J are TRBV5-4 and TRBJ2-1; tentative D call: TRBD1 (7 bases). Germline assignment: CDR1 SGHNT and CDR2 YYREEE (reference sequence). The CDR3 totals 13 residues. The V and J ends lost 4 bases and 9 bases respectively, with 14 bases between them. The CDR3 bases are TGTGCCAGCAGCCGCGGGACAGTAGGTGAGCAGTTCTTC. Protein product: CASSRGTVGEQFF.

The CDR3 is CASGRPSGRDNEQFF. CDR3 sequence (DNA): TGTGCCAGCGGCCGCCCTAGCGGGAGAGATAATGAGCAGTTCTTC. The chain combines TRBV9 with TRBJ2-1, with 10 positions matching TRBD2. J gave up 7 bases and V 7 bases, and 11 bases lay outside the gene matches. The CDR3 length is 15 residues. Germline CDR1 reads SGDLS; CDR2 reads YYNGEE.

The genes are TRBV9 and TRBJ2-2; 9 nucleotides line up with TRBD2. CDR3 length equals 16 residues. Germline loops: CDR1 SGDLS, CDR2 YYNGEE. V shed 4 bases and J 5 bases; nucleotides not matched to a gene: 9. The CDR3 bases are TGTGCCAGCAGCCCCCAGGGTAGCGGGAGAACCGGGGAGCTGTTTTTT. Encoded protein: CASSPQGSGRTGELFF.

On this clone: The junction departs from the called germline gene at one end, perhaps through a read error. The chain combines TRBV5-4 with TRBJ2-3; TRBD2 aligns across 12 bases. Germline V CDR1 and CDR2: SGHNT, YYREEE (reference sequence). There are 14 residues in the CDR3. The CDR3 DNA is TGTGCCAGCAGCCCCGACCTACTAGCGGGGGGCCCGGATTTT. Amino acids: CASSPDLLAGGPDF.

This rearrangement joins TRBV11-2 to TRBJ2-5; D is unclear. Germline assignment: CDR1 SGHAT and CDR2 FQNNGV. The CDR3 consists of 13 residues. The V end was cut by 3 bases, the J end by 0 bases, with 5 bases between. The CDR3 here is CASSFQYQETQYF. The CDR3 nucleotides read TGTGCCAGCAGCTTCCAGTACCAAGAGACCCAGTACTTC. Complete variable domain (other parts from reference TRBV11-2 and TRBJ2-5): EAGVAQSPRYKIIEKRQSVAFWCNPISGHATLYWYQQILGQGPKLLIQFQNNGVVDDSQLPKDRFSAERLKGVDSTLKIQPAKLEDSAVYLCASSFQYQETQYFGPGTRLLVL.

The V and J genes are TRBV9 and TRBJ1-6; 9 positions agree with TRBD1. Germline loops: CDR1 SGDLS, CDR2 YYNGEE. The CDR3 spans 17 residues. V was pared by 4 bases and J by 7 bases, with 12 bases of the junction left unmatched. CDR3 DNA sequence: TGTGCCAGCAGCACCCAAGGCGGGACAGGGAACAATTCACCCCTCCACTTT. This sequence encodes CASSTQGGTGNNSPLHF.

This chain links TRBV24-1 with TRBJ2-3; 9 bases line up with TRBD1. V trimming: 6 bases; J trimming: 2 bases; junction bases outside the gene matches: 14. There are 18 residues in the CDR3. Germline V gene sequence: CDR1 KGHDR, CDR2 SFDVKD. The CDR3 DNA reads as TGTGCCACCAGTAGTAACCGCGGGGGACAGGGACTCACAGATACGCAGTATTTT. It codes for CATSSNRGGQGLTDTQYF.

This clone was detected a few times. This chain links TRBV5-1 with TRBJ1-6, with D maybe TRBD1 (5 bases). Germline CDR1 SGHRS, CDR2 YFSETQ. With 4 bases removed from V and 0 bases from J, the gap between germline ends came to 11 bases. This CDR3 is 16 amino acids long. The CDR3 is CASSPEGSSYNSPLHF. The CDR3, as DNA: TGCGCCAGCAGCCCGGAGGGGAGCTCCTATAATTCACCCCTCCACTTT.

In its sample, this clone was seen a few times. The identical CDR3 is also encoded by other nucleotide sequences in the sample. The gene calls are TRBV7-2 and TRBJ1-5, with a possible D match to TRBD1 (6 bases). The CDR3 consists of 15 residues. Germline values: CDR1 SGHTA, CDR2 FQGNSA. Trimming removed 5 bases at V and 0 bases at J, with 11 bases between. The CDR3 loop is CASSLTGLSNQPQHF. The CDR3 nucleotides read TGTGCCAGCAGCCTGACAGGCCTTAGCAATCAGCCCCAGCATTTT.

The DNA of the CDR3 is TGTGCCAGCAGCTTAGAGGCGACTAGCCACAATGAGCAGTTCTTC. It encodes CASSLEATSHNEQFF. This sequence joins TRBV11-3 and TRBJ2-1, with TRBD2 matching over 7 bases. The CDR3 loop spans 15 amino acids. Germline values: CDR1 SGHNT, CDR2 YENEEA. V dropped 0 bases and J dropped 5; count of bases not matched to a gene: 4.

V is TRBV3-1 (or the pseudogene TRBV3-2) and J is TRBJ2-3, with D unresolved. This CDR3 comprises 13 residues. V was pared by 4 bases and J by 4 bases, with 9 bases between. Germline V gene lookup returns CDR1 LGHDT and CDR2 YNNKEL (reference sequence). The CDR3 sequence: CASSPSLSDTQYF. CDR3 coding DNA: TGTGCCAGCAGCCCTTCCCTCTCAGATACGCAGTATTTT.

J is TRBJ2-3 and V is TRBV11-2, with D unclear. The CDR3 has 12 residues. The V and J ends lost 5 bases and 9 bases respectively, with 12 bases between them. Germline values: CDR1 SGHAT, CDR2 FQNNGV. CDR3 loop: CASSPASGTQYF. CDR3 nucleotides: TGTGCCAGCAGCCCAGCCTCCGGGACGCAGTATTTT.

The gene calls are TRBV4-2 and TRBJ2-1; 13 bases are shared with TRBD2. The V gene end was trimmed by 6 bases and the J gene end by 8 bases; junction bases not matched to a gene: 7. This CDR3 contains 15 residues. Looked up from germline, CDR1 is LGHNA and CDR2 is YNFKEQ. CDR3 amino acids: CASRPGLAGKDEQFF. The CDR3 region has the DNA TGTGCCAGCAGACCGGGACTAGCGGGAAAAGATGAGCAGTTCTTC.

The CDR3, as DNA: TGTGCCAGTAGTAGAAGACCCGGGACAGAGAATTCACCCCTCCACTTT. Its translation: CASSRRPGTENSPLHF. The rearrangement joins TRBV19 to TRBJ1-6; the match to TRBD1 covers 7 bases. Per the germline V gene, CDR1 is LNHDA and CDR2 is SQIVND (reference sequence). J gave up 7 bases and V 4 bases, and 10 bases lay outside the gene matches. The CDR3 has 16 amino acids.

In DNA, the CDR3 is TGTGCCAGCCGGGGACAGGGTGACCCTGAAGCTTTCTTT. It yields the protein CASRGQGDPEAFF. This chain uses TRBV12-3 or TRBV12-4 with TRBJ1-1; 9 bases are a match to TRBD1. V shed 8 bases, J shed 6 bases, and the junction held 7 bases outside the gene matches. The CDR3 length is 13 residues.

The rearrangement joins TRBV7-8 to TRBJ1-2; D call uncertain. Germline CDR1 reads SGHVS; CDR2 reads FQNEAQ. The germline V and J ends were trimmed by 0 bases and 4 bases, with 12 bases remaining between them. The CDR3 contains 15 residues. The CDR3 here is CASSLAPTEAYGYTF. As DNA, the CDR3 is TGTGCCAGCAGCTTAGCCCCCACCGAAGCCTATGGCTACACCTTC.

The chain couples TRBV12-3 or TRBV12-4 to TRBJ1-1; TRBD1 might be the D (6 bases). V lost 6 bases to trimming and J lost 5 bases, with 13 bases between them. This CDR3 has 13 amino acids. The CDR3 coding sequence is TGTGCCAGCAGCCCGGACAGTGAGACTGAAGCTTTCTTT. Protein sequence: CASSPDSETEAFF.